This T cell receptor beta chain derives from a study of T and B cells in COVID-19 patients. The overall study: Most recovered patients had mild to moderate COVID-19 treated as outpatients. At median age approximately 36 years, recovered patients were younger than active-infection patients at 67.

TRB was amplified from approximately 250-500 ng of blood genomic DNA. TRB rearrangements were amplified by multiplex PCR with BIOMED2 TRB-A/B primers. TCRdb re-derived calls from the multiplex PCR reads in MiXCR, one entry per CDR3 protein. The data show thousands of distinct CDR3 sequences, more than 20% seen once. This CDR3 has 14 residues. V lost 6 bases, J lost 3 bases, and 7 bases stayed unmatched. Germline CDR1 and CDR2: MNHEY and SVGAGI. The source material was blood. This TCR came from a human donor with active COVID-19. V gene TRBV6-5 combines with J gene TRBJ2-7; 8 nucleotides match TRBD1. The CDR3 spells CASSWTGLNYEQYF. CDR3 coding DNA: TGTGCCAGCAGCTGGACAGGGCTGAACTACGAGCAGTACTTC.